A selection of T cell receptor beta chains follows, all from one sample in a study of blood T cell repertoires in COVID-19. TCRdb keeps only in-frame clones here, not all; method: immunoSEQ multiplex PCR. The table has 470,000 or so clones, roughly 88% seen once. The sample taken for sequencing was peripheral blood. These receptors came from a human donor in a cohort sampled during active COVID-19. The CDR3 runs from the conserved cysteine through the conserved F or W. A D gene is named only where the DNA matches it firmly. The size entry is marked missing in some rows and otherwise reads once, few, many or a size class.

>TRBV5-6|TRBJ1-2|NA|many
CASSSTGDYGYTF
TGTGCCAGCAGCTCGACCGGGGACTATGGCTACACCTTC
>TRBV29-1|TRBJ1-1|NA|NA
CSVTGSVGTEAFF
TGCAGCGTTACAGGGTCGGTCGGAACTGAAGCTTTCTTT
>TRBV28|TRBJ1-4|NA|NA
CASSSLGQFKGGLFF
TGTGCCAGCAGTTCCCTTGGACAGTTTAAGGGTGGACTGTTTTTT
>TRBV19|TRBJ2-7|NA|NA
CASSIGRASREQYF
TGTGCCAGTAGTATCGGCAGGGCTTCCCGCGAGCAGTACTTC
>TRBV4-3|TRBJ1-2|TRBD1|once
CASSRQGQLGYGYTF
TGCGCCAGCAGCCGACAGGGACAGTTGGGCTATGGCTACACCTTC
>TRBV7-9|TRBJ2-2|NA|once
CASSPRANTGELFF
TGTGCCAGCAGCCCGCGCGCGAACACCGGGGAGCTGTTTTTT
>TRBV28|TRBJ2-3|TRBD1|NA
CASRLGTALDTQYF
TGTGCCAGCAGACTAGGGACAGCCCTAGATACGCAGTATTTT
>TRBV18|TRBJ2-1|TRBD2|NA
CASTWWGGTYNEQFF
TGTGCCAGCACGTGGTGGGGGGGGACCTACAATGAGCAGTTCTTC
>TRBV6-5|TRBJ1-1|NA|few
CASSYPPRDTEAFF
TGTGCCAGCAGTTACCCCCCCCGGGACACTGAAGCTTTCTTT
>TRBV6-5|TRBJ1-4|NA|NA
CASSPGHREEKLFF
TGTGCCAGCAGTCCTGGACACCGGGAGGAAAAACTGTTTTTT
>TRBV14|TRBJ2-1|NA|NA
CASSQGRAHNEQFF
TGTGCCAGCAGCCAAGGGAGGGCCCACAATGAGCAGTTCTTC
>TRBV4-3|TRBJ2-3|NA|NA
CASSQDQRVSTDTQYF
TGCGCCAGCAGCCAAGATCAGCGAGTGAGCACAGATACGCAGTATTTT
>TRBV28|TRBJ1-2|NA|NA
CASSLSYRGNKDGYTF
TGTGCCAGCAGTTTGTCCTATCGGGGGAATAAGGATGGCTACACCTTC
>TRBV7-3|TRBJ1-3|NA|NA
CASSPSGVGNTIYF
TGTGCCAGCAGCCCATCAGGGGTTGGAAACACCATATATTTT
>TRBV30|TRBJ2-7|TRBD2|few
CAWALAGLYEQYF
TGTGCCTGGGCGCTAGCGGGACTTTACGAGCAGTACTTC
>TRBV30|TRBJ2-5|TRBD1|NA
CAWSKTGTGAQYF
TGTGCCTGGAGTAAAACCGGGACAGGGGCCCAGTACTTC
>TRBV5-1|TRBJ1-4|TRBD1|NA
CASSLGDRGVTNEKLFF
TGCGCCAGCAGCTTGGGGGACAGGGGAGTTACTAATGAAAAACTGTTTTTT
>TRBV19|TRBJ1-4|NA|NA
CASSNPGLTTNEKLFF
TGTGCCAGTAGTAACCCCGGGTTAACAACTAATGAAAAACTGTTTTTT
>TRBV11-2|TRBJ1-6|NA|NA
CASSLAGSGSPLHF
TGTGCCAGCAGCTTAGCAGGGTCGGGTTCACCCCTCCACTTT
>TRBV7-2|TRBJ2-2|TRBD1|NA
CASSPRRQGATGELFF
TGTGCCAGCAGCCCACGGCGACAGGGTGCCACCGGGGAGCTGTTTTTT
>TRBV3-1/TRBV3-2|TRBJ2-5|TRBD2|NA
CASSLSGGGRETQYF
TGTGCCAGCAGCCTAAGCGGGGGGGGTAGAGAGACCCAGTACTTC
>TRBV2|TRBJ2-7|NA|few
CASSDRYEQYF
TGTGCCAGCAGTGACCGGTACGAGCAGTACTTC
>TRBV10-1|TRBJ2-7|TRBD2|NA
CASSELAGGDYEQYF
TGCGCCAGCAGTGAACTAGCGGGTGGGGACTACGAGCAGTACTTC
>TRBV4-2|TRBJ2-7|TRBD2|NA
CASRSSSGDSYEQYF
TGTGCCAGCAGGAGTTCTAGCGGGGACTCCTACGAGCAGTACTTC
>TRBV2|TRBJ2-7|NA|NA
CASSGQREDEQYF
TGTGCCAGCAGTGGACAGAGGGAGGACGAGCAGTACTTC
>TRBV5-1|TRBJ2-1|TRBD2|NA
CASSLIGEGRNEQFF
TGCGCCAGCAGCTTGATTGGGGAGGGCCGGAATGAGCAGTTCTTC
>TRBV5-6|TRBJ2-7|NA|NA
CASSLPQTSYEQYF
TGTGCCAGCAGCTTGCCACAGACCTCCTACGAGCAGTACTTC
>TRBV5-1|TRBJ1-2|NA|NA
CASSSDSYGYTF
TGCGCCAGCAGCTCGGACAGCTATGGCTACACCTTC
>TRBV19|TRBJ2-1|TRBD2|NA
CASSTRLAGRQFF
TGTGCCAGTAGTACCCGACTAGCGGGCCGGCAGTTCTTC
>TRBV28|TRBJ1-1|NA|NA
CASSSNPHPSAFF
TGTGCCAGCAGTTCAAATCCACACCCGTCGGCTTTCTTT
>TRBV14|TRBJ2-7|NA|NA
CASSPQGYEQYF
TGTGCCAGCAGCCCACAGGGATACGAGCAGTACTTC
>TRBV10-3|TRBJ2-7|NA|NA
CAIRQGTYEQYF
TGTGCCATCAGACAGGGAACCTACGAGCAGTACTTC
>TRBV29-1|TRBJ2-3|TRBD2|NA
CSVWGWTSGSTDTQYF
TGCAGCGTTTGGGGTTGGACTAGCGGGAGTACAGATACGCAGTATTTT
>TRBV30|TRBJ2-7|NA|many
CAWSVRDKGPPEQYF
TGTGCCTGGAGTGTACGAGACAAGGGGCCCCCCGAGCAGTACTTC
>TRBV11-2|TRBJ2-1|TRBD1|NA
CASSLERQGHEQFF
TGTGCCAGCAGCTTAGAGCGACAGGGCCATGAGCAGTTCTTC
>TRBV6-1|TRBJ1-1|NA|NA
CASSQAGLGGTEAFF
TGTGCCAGCAGTCAAGCAGGCCTAGGAGGCACTGAAGCTTTCTTT
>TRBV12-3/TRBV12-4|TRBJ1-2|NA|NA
CASGDSYNYGYTF
TGTGCCTCGGGAGACAGTTATAACTATGGCTACACCTTC
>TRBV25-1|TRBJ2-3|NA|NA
CASSARKSYPRADTQYF
TGTGCCAGCAGTGCACGGAAGAGCTATCCTCGGGCAGATACGCAGTATTTT
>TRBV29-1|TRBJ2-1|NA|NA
CSGEVAPSSYNEQFF
TGCAGCGGGGAGGTAGCACCTAGCTCCTACAATGAGCAGTTCTTC
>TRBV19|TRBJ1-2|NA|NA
CASSPQGFNYGYTF
TGTGCCAGTAGTCCCCAGGGATTTAACTATGGCTACACCTTC
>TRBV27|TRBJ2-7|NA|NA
CASRHAGRAVYEQYF
TGTGCCAGCAGGCATGCGGGACGGGCCGTCTACGAGCAGTACTTC
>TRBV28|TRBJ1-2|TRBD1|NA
CASGTQGAVGYTF
TGTGCCAGCGGTACACAGGGGGCGGTGGGCTACACCTTC
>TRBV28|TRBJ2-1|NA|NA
CASTIAAQGRNEQFF
TGTGCCAGCACCATCGCGGCCCAGGGTAGGAATGAGCAGTTCTTC
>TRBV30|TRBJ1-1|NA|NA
CAWEPGGPLRAFF
TGTGCCTGGGAACCCGGGGGGCCCTTGAGGGCTTTCTTT
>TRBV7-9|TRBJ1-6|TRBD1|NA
CASSLATTGGGSPLHF
TGTGCCAGCAGCTTAGCAACCACAGGGGGTGGTTCACCCCTCCACTTT
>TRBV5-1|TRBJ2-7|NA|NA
CASSTAVLSYEQYF
TGCGCCAGCAGCACAGCAGTCCTCTCCTACGAGCAGTACTTC
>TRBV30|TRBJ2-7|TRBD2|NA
CAWKFGTSGTYEQYF
TGTGCCTGGAAGTTTGGGACTAGCGGGACCTACGAGCAGTACTTC